The 10 T cell receptor beta chains below come from one sample, sequenced in a study of beta chain features in type 1 diabetes. Notes on the study in general: In every one of the four CD4+ subsets, TCRB CDR3s were moderately but significantly shorter in Type 1 diabetes patients.

Expressed TCRB transcripts were sequenced after all isolated RNA was converted to cDNA. Sequenced by immunoSEQ multiplex PCR; TCRdb stores in-frame clones only, minus some. The table has 500,000 to 800,000 clones, about an eighth seen once; the top ten hold around 0.12%. For these TCRs, the target antigens are not known. Sample: naive CD4+ T cells from blood. The receptors come from a man aged 25 to 40 with type 1 diabetes.

The sample holds a few counts of this clone. The chain joins TRBV2 to TRBJ1-4; no reliable D call. CDR3 size: 11 residues. Trimming pared 2 bases from V and 12 bases from J, leaving 7 bases between. CDR1 is SNHLY, CDR2 FYNNEI, per germline. CDR3 sequence (DNA): TGTGCCAGCAGTGAATGGGTGGAACTGTTTTTT. This codes for CASSEWVELFF. Full variable domain (outside the CDR3, taken from reference TRBV2 and TRBJ1-4): EPEVTQTPSHQVTQMGQEVILRCVPISNHLYFYWYRQILGQKVEFLVSFYNNEISEKSEIFDDQFSVERPDGSNFTLKIRSTKLEDSAMYFCASSEWVELFFGSGTQLSVL.

This clone was seen a few times. The chain employs TRBV6-5 and TRBJ2-7, with 8 positions matching TRBD1. The CDR3 spans 13 residues. V dropped 5 bases and J dropped 3; count of bases not matched to a gene: 3. The germline CDR1 and CDR2 sequences are MNHEY and SVGAGI. The DNA of the CDR3 is TGTGCCAGCAGTCGGACAGGGAGCTACGAGCAGTACTTC. It is translated as CASSRTGSYEQYF.

The rearrangement uses TRBV5-4 and TRBJ2-1; 13 positions agree with TRBD2. Trimming cost V 5 bases and J 8 bases; bases outside gene matches: 13. This CDR3 contains 17 residues. CDR1 is SGHNT, CDR2 YYREEE, per germline (reference sequence). The CDR3 coding sequence is TGTGCCAGCAGTCCGGGGGGGACTAGCGGGGCCAGGCATGAGCAGTTCTTC. It codes for CASSPGGTSGARHEQFF. Variable domain in full (rest from reference TRBV5-4 and TRBJ2-1): ETGVTQSPTHLIKTRGQQVTLRCSSQSGHNTVSWYQQALGQGPQFIFQYYREEENGRGNFPPRFSGLQFPNYSSELNVNALELDDSALYLCASSPGGTSGARHEQFFGPGTRLTVL.

This clone was observed a handful of times. The chain joins TRBV6-5 to TRBJ2-7; D is unclear. Deletions cut 3 bases from V and 7 bases from J, with 13 bases between. CDR3 length equals 13 residues. Germline CDR1 is MNHEY and CDR2 is SVGAGI. Written as DNA, the CDR3 is TGTGCCAGCAGTTATTCCCGATTAAGGGAGCAGTACTTC. It codes for CASSYSRLREQYF.

J is TRBJ2-5 and V is TRBV18; D is undetermined. This CDR3 comprises 13 residues. The germline V gene has CDR1 KGHSH and CDR2 LQKENI. Trimming took off 4 bases at V and 1 base at J, with 7 bases between the two ends. The CDR3 loop is CASSQIFQETQYF. The CDR3 DNA reads as TGTGCCAGCTCACAGATATTCCAAGAGACCCAGTACTTC.

This clone was seen more than once but under ten times. CDR3 bases: TGCAGCGCTACCGTCCGGGTCCCGAATGAAAAACTGTTTTTT. Residues: CSATVRVPNEKLFF. The chain carries TRBV29-1 and TRBJ1-4; no reliable D call. Germline V lookup: CDR1 SQVTM, CDR2 ANQGSEA. The V and J ends lost 7 bases and 5 bases respectively, with 17 bases between them. The CDR3 is 14 residues long.

This clone has more than one count but fewer than ten. The genes are TRBV7-6 and TRBJ2-5; D unclear. The V gene's germline CDR1 is SGHVS and CDR2 FNYEAQ. The CDR3 has 14 residues. V dropped 5 bases and J dropped 0 bases, with 10 bases sitting between them. The CDR3 nucleotides are TGTGCCAGCAGCCCGTACAGCAACCAAGAGACCCAGTACTTC. It is translated as CASSPYSNQETQYF.

The CDR3 sequence is CASSLGRRSSMNTEAFF. DNA of the CDR3: TGTGCCAGCAGCTTAGGAAGACGCTCTTCGATGAACACTGAAGCTTTCTTT. This chain links TRBV7-2 with TRBJ1-1; no definite D call. CDR1 and CDR2 (germline): SGHTA, FQGNSA. The CDR3 has 17 amino acids. The V and J ends lost 1 base and 0 bases respectively, with 15 bases between them.

The sample holds a few counts of this clone. This chain joins TRBV18 and TRBJ2-3; D tentatively fits TRBD1 or TRBD2 (6 bases each). There are 15 residues in the CDR3. V lost 1 base and J 4 bases, leaving 12 bases between the germline ends. CDR1 and CDR2 (germline): KGHSH, LQKENI. The CDR3 bases are TGTGCCAGCTCACCACTAGCCGGGGGCGCAGATACGCAGTATTTT. Amino acids: CASSPLAGGADTQYF.

This clone was seen a handful of times. This chain joins TRBV4-3 and TRBJ2-2; D may correspond to TRBD1 or TRBD2 (5 bases each). This CDR3 contains 15 residues. Germline V CDR1 and CDR2: LGHNA, YSLEER. Trimming stripped 4 bases from V and 6 bases from J, with 15 bases between. The CDR3 DNA reads as TGCGCCAGCAGCCTTGGTCGGGACCGGGCCGGGGAGCTGTTTTTT. Encoded protein: CASSLGRDRAGELFF.